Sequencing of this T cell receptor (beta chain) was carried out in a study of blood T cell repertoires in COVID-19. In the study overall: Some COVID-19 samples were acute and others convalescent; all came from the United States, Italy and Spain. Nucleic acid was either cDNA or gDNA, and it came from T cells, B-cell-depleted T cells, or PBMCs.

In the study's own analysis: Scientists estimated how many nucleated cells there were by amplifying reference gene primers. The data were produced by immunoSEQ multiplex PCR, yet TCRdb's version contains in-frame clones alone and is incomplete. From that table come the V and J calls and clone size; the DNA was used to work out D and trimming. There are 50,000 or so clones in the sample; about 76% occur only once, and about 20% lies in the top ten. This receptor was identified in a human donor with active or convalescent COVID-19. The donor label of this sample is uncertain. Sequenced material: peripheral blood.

The CDR3 here is CASSQGQAGDTQYF. CDR3 coding DNA: TGTGCCAGCAGCCAAGGCCAGGCAGGAGATACGCAGTATTTT. The V call is TRBV4-2, the J call TRBJ2-3, with D hard to call. This CDR3 spans 14 amino acids. Trimming stripped 1 base from V and 5 bases from J, with 10 bases between. CDR1 and CDR2 from the germline V gene are LGHNA and YNFKEQ.